In its sample, the clone carrying this TCR beta chain was seen many times. The data were obtained in a study of blood T cell repertoires in COVID-19. Study-wide context: There were acute and convalescent COVID-19 samples, and they came from the United States, Italy and Spain. The cDNA or gDNA used as material had been derived from T cells, B-cell-depleted T cells, or PBMCs.

The CDR3 is made up of 14 amino acids. Germline loops: CDR1 SGHTA, CDR2 FQGTGA. V lost 5 bases to trimming and J lost 8 bases; unmatched junction nucleotides: 9. Per the original methods: Reference gene primer amplification in the assay estimated nucleated cell counts. Some clones are missing from TCRdb's copy, which holds only in-frame ones; the method was immunoSEQ multiplex PCR. For V, J and clone size, that table is used; D and trimming come from the DNA. The sample has roughly 190,000 clones, roughly four fifths seen once. The receptor was isolated from a woman between 35 and 50 years old with acute or convalescent COVID-19. The chain uses TRBV7-3 and TRBJ1-2, with TRBD1 matching 9 bases. Material: peripheral blood. The CDR3 DNA reads TGTGCCAGCAGCCCGCTTGGGACAGGGTACGGCTACACCTTC. Its protein product is CASSPLGTGYGYTF. Combining the CDR3 with reference TRBV7-3 and TRBJ1-2 gives the whole variable domain GAGVSQTPSNKVTEKGKYVELRCDPISGHTALYWYRQSLGQGPEFLIYFQGTGAADDSGLPNDRFFAVRPEGSVSTLKIQRTERGDSAVYLCASSPLGTGYGYTFGSGTRLTVV.